This T cell receptor beta chain was identified in a study of human versus mouse CDR3 diversity and MHC coevolution. Germline CDR1 is LNHDA and CDR2 is SQIVND (reference sequence). The CDR3 sequence is 16 residues long. V lost 5 bases and J lost 5; bases outside the gene matches: 12. TCRdb's copy holds only in-frame clones and misses some; the assay was immunoSEQ multiplex PCR. The sample lists around 77,000 clones; 85% to 95% were seen once. This chain uses TRBV19 with TRBJ2-5; 9 nucleotides match TRBD2. The sequencing input was naive CD4+ T cells from blood. Regarding subset: CD45RO-negative CD62L-positive naive CD4 T cells. This sequence was found in a person aged 25 to 69 in good health. The CDR3 protein is CASSPNGVAGDETQYF. For the CDR3, the DNA is TGTGCCAGTAGTCCGAACGGGGTAGCGGGAGATGAGACCCAGTACTTC. The full variable domain, completed using reference TRBV19 and TRBJ2-5, is DGGITQSPKYLFRKEGQNVTLSCEQNLNHDAMYWYRQDPGQGLRLIYYSQIVNDFQKGDIAEGYSVSREKKESFPLTVTSAQKNPTAFYLCASSPNGVAGDETQYFGPGTRLLVL.